This T cell receptor beta chain was documented in a study of cytomegalovirus exposure and HLA in healthy donors. From germline, CDR1 is MNHNS and CDR2 SASEGT. The V and J ends lost 6 bases and 8 bases, in that order; junction bases with no gene match: 4. The CDR3 has 14 amino acids. Study-level findings and limits: In a later analysis, specific HLA alleles were associated with 15,000 to 20,000 TCR beta sequences at a 0.05 false discovery rate.

As to this clone: The target antigen is unknown.

The study ran its PCR with 60 Vbeta and 13 Jbeta primers. Generated by immunoSEQ multiplex PCR, the TCRdb table keeps only in-frame clones and is missing some. The table includes about 150,000 clones, 65% to 75% detected once. Input material: PBMCs. The V gene is TRBV6-1, the J gene TRBJ1-6, with 10 bases aligning to TRBD1. This TCR was recovered from a man in his late teens or twenties in good health and CMV-seronegative. This CDR3 is CASSRDRGHSPLHF. The CDR3 DNA reads TGTGCCAGCAGCCGGGACAGGGGACATTCACCCCTCCACTTT.